Listed below are T cell receptor beta chains from one sample, sequenced in a study of identical twins. TCRdb passed the 5' RACE reads through MiXCR, listing each CDR3 protein once. The sample contains 220,000 or so distinct CDR3 sequences, about 7% of which appear only once. This sample was also put to use in a study of yellow fever vaccine responses in identical twins.

The sequenced material came from memory (CD45RO+) T cells sorted from blood. The receptors originated from a woman aged 18-30 years in good health. The CDR3 runs from the conserved cysteine through the conserved F or W. The D gene is left open where the match is weak. Size values are once, few and many counts, or a class for expanded clones, and some rows have none.

v_call: TRBV20-1
j_call: TRBJ2-4
d_call: .
clone_size: .
cdr3_nt: TGCAGTGCTAGACTTGGTGGTCTTCAGTACTTC
cdr3_aa: CSARLGGLQYF

v_call: TRBV6-5
j_call: TRBJ1-1
d_call: TRBD1
clone_size: few
cdr3_nt: TGTGCCAGCAGTTTAACAGGGGGCAGGTCGAACACTGAAGCTTTCTTT
cdr3_aa: CASSLTGGRSNTEAFF

v_call: TRBV7-3
j_call: TRBJ2-1
d_call: .
clone_size: few
cdr3_nt: TGTGCCAGCAGCTTAAATAGCGCTAGCTCCTACAATGAGCAGTTCTTC
cdr3_aa: CASSLNSASSYNEQFF

v_call: TRBV3-1
j_call: TRBJ1-5
d_call: .
clone_size: many
cdr3_nt: TGTGCCAGCAGCCAAGACGGGGTTGGCAATCAGCCCCAGCATTTT
cdr3_aa: CASSQDGVGNQPQHF

v_call: TRBV7-2
j_call: TRBJ2-5
d_call: .
clone_size: few
cdr3_nt: TGTGCCAGCAGCCAGCCCCGTTTCGGGATCCAAGAGACCCAGTACTTC
cdr3_aa: CASSQPRFGIQETQYF

v_call: TRBV5-1
j_call: TRBJ1-1
d_call: .
clone_size: many
cdr3_nt: TGCGCCAGCAGCGAGGGACACCGGAACACTGAAGCTTTCTTT
cdr3_aa: CASSEGHRNTEAFF

v_call: TRBV2
j_call: TRBJ2-1
d_call: TRBD2
clone_size: few
cdr3_nt: TGTGCCAGCAGCCTGGGACTAGCGGGGGCGCTTTACAATGAGCAGTTCTTC
cdr3_aa: CASSLGLAGALYNEQFF

v_call: TRBV7-9
j_call: TRBJ1-4
d_call: .
clone_size: many
cdr3_nt: TGTGCCAGCAGCCGAGACAGTACAACTAATGAAAAACTGTTTTTT
cdr3_aa: CASSRDSTTNEKLFF

v_call: TRBV12-3/TRBV12-4
j_call: TRBJ1-4
d_call: .
clone_size: many
cdr3_nt: TGTGCCAGCAGGCTTACGGCAAATGAAAAACTGTTTTTT
cdr3_aa: CASRLTANEKLFF

v_call: TRBV4-1
j_call: TRBJ2-3
d_call: .
clone_size: few
cdr3_nt: TGCGCCAGCAGCCAAGCTACGGGGGATACGCAGTATTTT
cdr3_aa: CASSQATGDTQYF

v_call: TRBV10-2
j_call: TRBJ2-2
d_call: .
clone_size: many
cdr3_nt: TGCGCCAGCAGAAAGCCCGGGGAGCTGTTTTTT
cdr3_aa: CASRKPGELFF

v_call: TRBV3-1
j_call: TRBJ2-1
d_call: TRBD2
clone_size: .
cdr3_nt: TGTGCCAGCAGCCAACCGGGACTAGCGGGAGGCGTAAACAATGAGCAGTTCTTC
cdr3_aa: CASSQPGLAGGVNNEQFF

v_call: TRBV20-1
j_call: TRBJ2-3
d_call: .
clone_size: many
cdr3_nt: TGCAGTGCTAGTGGGGCGGTGTGGAGCACAGATACGCAGTATTTT
cdr3_aa: CSASGAVWSTDTQYF

v_call: TRBV5-6
j_call: TRBJ1-4
d_call: TRBD1
clone_size: many
cdr3_nt: TGTGCCAGCAGCTCCCGGGACAGGGGAACTGAAAAACTGTTTTTT
cdr3_aa: CASSSRDRGTEKLFF

v_call: TRBV6-1
j_call: TRBJ1-5
d_call: .
clone_size: many
cdr3_nt: TGTGCCAGCAGGGGGGCAGGGAACAATCAGCCCCAGCATTTT
cdr3_aa: CASRGAGNNQPQHF

v_call: TRBV24-1
j_call: TRBJ2-1
d_call: .
clone_size: many
cdr3_nt: TGTGCCACCAGTGTCCTAAGTGGGGGGCGGAATGAGCAGTTCTTC
cdr3_aa: CATSVLSGGRNEQFF

v_call: TRBV24-1
j_call: TRBJ2-3
d_call: TRBD1
clone_size: .
cdr3_nt: TGTGCCACCAGTGATTTTGTACAGGGGGCTACAGATACGCAGTATTTT
cdr3_aa: CATSDFVQGATDTQYF

v_call: TRBV10-3
j_call: TRBJ2-7
d_call: TRBD1
clone_size: many
cdr3_nt: TGTGCCATCAGTGTGAGGACAGGGCGCAACGAGCAGTACTTC
cdr3_aa: CAISVRTGRNEQYF

v_call: TRBV12-3/TRBV12-4
j_call: TRBJ1-1
d_call: .
clone_size: many
cdr3_nt: TGTGCCAGCAGTTTTTTGGAGGGAGATCAAGCTTTCTTT
cdr3_aa: CASSFLEGDQAFF

v_call: TRBV16
j_call: TRBJ1-1
d_call: .
clone_size: many
cdr3_nt: TGTGCCAGCAGCCAGGACATTGGCACTGAAGCTTTCTTT
cdr3_aa: CASSQDIGTEAFF

v_call: TRBV5-1
j_call: TRBJ2-1
d_call: TRBD2
clone_size: few
cdr3_nt: TGCGCCAGCAGCTTGGCCGGGGGGGAGGATGAGCAGTTCTTC
cdr3_aa: CASSLAGGEDEQFF

v_call: TRBV25-1
j_call: TRBJ2-2
d_call: TRBD1
clone_size: .
cdr3_nt: TGTGCCAGCTCCGAGGGGACAGTTGGCACCGGGGAGCTGTTTTTT
cdr3_aa: CASSEGTVGTGELFF

v_call: TRBV15
j_call: TRBJ2-1
d_call: .
clone_size: .
cdr3_nt: TGTGCCACCAGGGGAGACCGGTTCGGGGAGCAGTTCTTC
cdr3_aa: CATRGDRFGEQFF

v_call: TRBV12-3/TRBV12-4
j_call: TRBJ1-1
d_call: TRBD1
clone_size: many
cdr3_nt: TGTGCCAGCAGCCGCACGGGACAGGGCTATGAAGCTTTCTTT
cdr3_aa: CASSRTGQGYEAFF

v_call: TRBV20-1
j_call: TRBJ2-3
d_call: .
clone_size: few
cdr3_nt: TGCAGTGCTAGAGTGGACTACACAGATACGCAGTATTTT
cdr3_aa: CSARVDYTDTQYF